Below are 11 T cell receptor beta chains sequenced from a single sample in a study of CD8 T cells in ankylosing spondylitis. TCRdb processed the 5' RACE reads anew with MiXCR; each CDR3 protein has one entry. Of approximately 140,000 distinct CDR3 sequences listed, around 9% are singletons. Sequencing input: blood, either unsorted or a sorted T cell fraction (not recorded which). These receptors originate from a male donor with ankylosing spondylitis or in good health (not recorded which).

The CDR3 coding sequence is TGTGCCAGCAGTCTTACGGGCGTTATAAACAATGAGCAGTTCTTC. Protein sequence: CASSLTGVINNEQFF. The chain links TRBV12-3 or TRBV12-4 to TRBJ2-1, with no clear D. Trimming took off 5 bases at V and 5 bases at J, with 16 bases between the two ends. The CDR3 has 15 amino acids.

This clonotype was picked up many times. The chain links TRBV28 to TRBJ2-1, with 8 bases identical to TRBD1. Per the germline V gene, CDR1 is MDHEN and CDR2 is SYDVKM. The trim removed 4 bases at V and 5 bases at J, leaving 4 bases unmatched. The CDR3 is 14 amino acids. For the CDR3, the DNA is TGTGCCAGCAGTTGGACAGGGTGGGACAATGAGCAGTTCTTC. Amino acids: CASSWTGWDNEQFF. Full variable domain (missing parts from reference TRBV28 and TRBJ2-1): DVKVTQSSRYLVKRTGEKVFLECVQDMDHENMFWYRQDPGLGLRLIYFSYDVKMKEKGDIPEGYSVSREKKERFSLILESASTNQTSMYLCASSWTGWDNEQFFGPGTRLTVL.

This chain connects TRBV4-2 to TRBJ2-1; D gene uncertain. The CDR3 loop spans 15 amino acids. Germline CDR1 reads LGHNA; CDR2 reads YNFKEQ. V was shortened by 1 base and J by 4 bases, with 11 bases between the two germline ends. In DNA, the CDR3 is TGTGCCAGCAGCCAAGTTGCGGCGAAATACAATGAGCAGTTCTTC. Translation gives CASSQVAAKYNEQFF.

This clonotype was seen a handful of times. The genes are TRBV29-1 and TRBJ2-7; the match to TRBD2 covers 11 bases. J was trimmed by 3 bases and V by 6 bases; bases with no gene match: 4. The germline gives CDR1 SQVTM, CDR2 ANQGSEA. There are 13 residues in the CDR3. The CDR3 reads CSVGLAENYEQYF. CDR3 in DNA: TGCAGCGTGGGACTAGCGGAGAACTACGAGCAGTACTTC.

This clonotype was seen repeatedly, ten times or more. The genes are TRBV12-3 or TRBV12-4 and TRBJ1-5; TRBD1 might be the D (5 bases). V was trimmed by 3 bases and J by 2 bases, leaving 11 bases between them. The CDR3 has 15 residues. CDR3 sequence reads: CASSFSGFGNQPQHF. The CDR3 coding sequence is TGTGCCAGCAGTTTCTCAGGGTTTGGCAATCAGCCCCAGCATTTT.

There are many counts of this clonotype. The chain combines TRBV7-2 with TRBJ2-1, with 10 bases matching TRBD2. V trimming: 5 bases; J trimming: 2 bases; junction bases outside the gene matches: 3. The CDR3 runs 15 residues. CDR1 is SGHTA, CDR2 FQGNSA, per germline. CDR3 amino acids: CASSRTSGPYNEQFF. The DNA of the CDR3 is TGTGCCAGCAGCAGGACTAGCGGACCCTACAATGAGCAGTTCTTC.

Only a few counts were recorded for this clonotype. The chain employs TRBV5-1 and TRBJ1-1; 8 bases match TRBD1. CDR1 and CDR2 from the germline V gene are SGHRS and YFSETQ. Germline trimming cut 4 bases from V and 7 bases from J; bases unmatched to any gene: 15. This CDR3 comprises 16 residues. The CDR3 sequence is CASSTGGQGALNEAFF. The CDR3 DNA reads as TGCGCCAGCAGCACTGGAGGGCAGGGGGCTCTGAATGAAGCTTTCTTT.

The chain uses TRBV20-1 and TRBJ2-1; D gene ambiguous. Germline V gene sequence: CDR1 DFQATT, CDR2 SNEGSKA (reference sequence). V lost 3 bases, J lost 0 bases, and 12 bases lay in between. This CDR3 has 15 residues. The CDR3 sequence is CSASQAPSSYNEQFF. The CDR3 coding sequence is TGCAGTGCTAGCCAGGCTCCGAGCTCCTACAATGAGCAGTTCTTC.

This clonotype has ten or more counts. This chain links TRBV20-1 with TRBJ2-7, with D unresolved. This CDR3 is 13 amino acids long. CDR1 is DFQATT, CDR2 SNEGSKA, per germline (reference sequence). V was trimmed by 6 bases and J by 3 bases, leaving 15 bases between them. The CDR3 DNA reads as TGCAGTGCCCTAGTCCCCAATGTCTACGAGCAGTACTTC. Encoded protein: CSALVPNVYEQYF.

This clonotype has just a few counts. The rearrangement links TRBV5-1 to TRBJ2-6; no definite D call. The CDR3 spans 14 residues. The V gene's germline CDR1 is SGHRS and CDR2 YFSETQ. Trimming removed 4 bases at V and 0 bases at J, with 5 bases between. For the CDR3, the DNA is TGCGCCAGCAGCCGGCGCTCTGGGGCCAACGTCCTGACTTTC. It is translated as CASSRRSGANVLTF.

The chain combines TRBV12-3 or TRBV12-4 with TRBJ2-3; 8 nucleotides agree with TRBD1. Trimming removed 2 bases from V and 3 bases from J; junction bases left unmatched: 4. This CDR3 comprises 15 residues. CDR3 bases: TGTGCCAGCAGTTTACGGAGACAGGGGACAGATACGCAGTATTTT. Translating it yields CASSLRRQGTDTQYF.